This TCR beta chain is from a study of cytomegalovirus exposure and HLA in healthy donors. The overall study: Later, an analysis reported that the 110 or so validation repertoires had used the same platform as the approximately 630 first-cohort repertoires.

Comments on this clone: One end of the junction is discordant with germline, which a read error may explain.

Some clones are missing from TCRdb's copy, which holds only in-frame ones; the method was immunoSEQ multiplex PCR. The table has some 200,000 clones, around nine tenths seen once; the top ten hold roughly 7%. Germline-derived CDR1 and CDR2 are SGHTA and FQGNSA. This CDR3 is built from 15 residues. The V call is TRBV7-2, the J call TRBJ2-1; D gene unclear. This receptor was identified in a man between 25 and 39 years old in good health and CMV-seropositive. The specimen was PBMCs. CDR3 sequence (DNA): TGTGCCAGCAGCCCAAGGGCGGCCTCCTTCAATGAGCAGTTCTTC. Its protein is CASSPRAASFNEQFF.